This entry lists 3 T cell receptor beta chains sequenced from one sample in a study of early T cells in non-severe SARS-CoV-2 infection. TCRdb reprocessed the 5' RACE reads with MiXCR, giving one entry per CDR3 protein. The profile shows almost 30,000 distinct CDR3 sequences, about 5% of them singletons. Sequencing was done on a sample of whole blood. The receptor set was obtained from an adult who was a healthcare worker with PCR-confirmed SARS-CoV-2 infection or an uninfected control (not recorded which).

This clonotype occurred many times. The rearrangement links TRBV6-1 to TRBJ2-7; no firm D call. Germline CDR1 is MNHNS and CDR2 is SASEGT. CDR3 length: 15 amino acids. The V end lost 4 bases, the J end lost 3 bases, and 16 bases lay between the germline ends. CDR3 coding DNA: TGTGCCAGCAGTGCAGGTTCGGGTTGGGACTACGAGCAGTACTTC. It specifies CASSAGSGWDYEQYF.

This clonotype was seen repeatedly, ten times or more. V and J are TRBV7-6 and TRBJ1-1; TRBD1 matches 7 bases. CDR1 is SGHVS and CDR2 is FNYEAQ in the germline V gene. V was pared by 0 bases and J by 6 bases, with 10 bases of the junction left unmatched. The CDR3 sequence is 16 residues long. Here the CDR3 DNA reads TGTGCCAGCAGCTTAGCGCCGGGACAGAGTAATGCTGAAGCTTTCTTT. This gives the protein CASSLAPGQSNAEAFF.

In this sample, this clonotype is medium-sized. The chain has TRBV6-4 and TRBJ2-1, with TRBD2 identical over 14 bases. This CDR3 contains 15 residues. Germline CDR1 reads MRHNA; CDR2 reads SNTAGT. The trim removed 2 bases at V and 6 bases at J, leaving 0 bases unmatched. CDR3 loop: CASSDGLAGGNEQFF. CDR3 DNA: TGTGCCAGCAGTGACGGACTAGCGGGAGGCAATGAGCAGTTCTTC.